The clone carrying this T cell receptor (beta chain) was seen repeatedly, ten times or more. The target antigen is unknown. This sample was taken from a study of CD8 T cells in ankylosing spondylitis. The CDR3 runs 15 residues. V lost 2 bases and J 4 bases, leaving 12 bases between the germline ends. Germline CDR1 and CDR2: LNHNV and YYDKDF (reference sequence). TCRdb analysed the 5' RACE reads with MiXCR anew, one entry per CDR3 protein. The table shows 750,000 to 850,000 distinct CDR3 sequences, with approximately 10% occurring only once. Regarding the study as a whole: The study identified a TCR beta motif of under ten highly homologous variants that appeared characteristic of ankylosing spondylitis blood.

The J gene is TRBJ2-1, the V gene TRBV15; tentatively, D is TRBD1 (6 bases). Sequenced sample: blood, either unsorted or a sorted T cell fraction (not recorded which). The TCR sequence derives from a male donor with ankylosing spondylitis. In nucleotides, the CDR3 is TGTGCCACCAGCAGACCCCCGGGACAATACAATGAGCAGTTCTTC. This sequence encodes CATSRPPGQYNEQFF.